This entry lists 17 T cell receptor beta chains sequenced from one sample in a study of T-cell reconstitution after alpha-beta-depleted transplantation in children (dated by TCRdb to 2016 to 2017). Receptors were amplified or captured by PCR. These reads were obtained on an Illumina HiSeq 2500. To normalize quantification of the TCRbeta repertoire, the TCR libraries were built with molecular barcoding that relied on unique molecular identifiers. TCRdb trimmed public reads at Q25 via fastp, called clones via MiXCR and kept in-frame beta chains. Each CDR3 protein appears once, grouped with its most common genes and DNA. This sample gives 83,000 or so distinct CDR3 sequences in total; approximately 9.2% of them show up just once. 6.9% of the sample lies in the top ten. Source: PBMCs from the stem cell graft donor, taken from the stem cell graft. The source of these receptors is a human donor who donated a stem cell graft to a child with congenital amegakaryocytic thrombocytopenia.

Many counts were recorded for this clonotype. CDR3 sequence (DNA): TGCAGTGCTAAATTAGACTGGGAGCTGTTTTTT. Translated, it gives CSAKLDWELFF. The J gene is TRBJ2-2, the V gene TRBV20-1; D is unresolved. The CDR3 has 11 residues. Trimming removed 4 bases at V and 9 bases at J, with 9 bases between. Germline CDR1 is DFQATT and CDR2 is SNEGSKA (reference sequence).

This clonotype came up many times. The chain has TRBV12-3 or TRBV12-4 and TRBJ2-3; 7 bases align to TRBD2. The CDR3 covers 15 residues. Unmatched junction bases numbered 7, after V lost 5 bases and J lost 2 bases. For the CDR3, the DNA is TGTGCCAGCAGTCCCGCGGCGGGGGTCACAGATACGCAGTATTTT. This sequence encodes CASSPAAGVTDTQYF.

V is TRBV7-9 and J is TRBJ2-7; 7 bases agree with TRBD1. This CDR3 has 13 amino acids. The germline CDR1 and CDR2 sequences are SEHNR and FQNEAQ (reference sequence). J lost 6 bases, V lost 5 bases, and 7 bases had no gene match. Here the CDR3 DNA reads TGTGCCAGCAGCACCCGAACAGGGGCCGAGCAGTACTTC. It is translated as CASSTRTGAEQYF.

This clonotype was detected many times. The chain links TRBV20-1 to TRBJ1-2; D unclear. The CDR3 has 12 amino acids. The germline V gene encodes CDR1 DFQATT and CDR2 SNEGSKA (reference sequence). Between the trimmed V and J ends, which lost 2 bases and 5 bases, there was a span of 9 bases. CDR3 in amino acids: CSARSGTYGYTF. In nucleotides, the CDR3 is TGCAGTGCTAGATCGGGAACTTATGGCTACACCTTC.

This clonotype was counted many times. CDR3 nucleotides: TGTGCCACCAGTGATCCCCCGAGGGTGGAGATGGAGCAGTTCTTC. It translates to CATSDPPRVEMEQFF. V is TRBV24-1 and J is TRBJ2-1; D may be TRBD2 (5 bases). This CDR3 spans 15 amino acids. Germline CDR1 reads KGHDR; CDR2 reads SFDVKD. Between the trimmed V and J ends, which lost 3 bases and 10 bases, there was a span of 18 bases.

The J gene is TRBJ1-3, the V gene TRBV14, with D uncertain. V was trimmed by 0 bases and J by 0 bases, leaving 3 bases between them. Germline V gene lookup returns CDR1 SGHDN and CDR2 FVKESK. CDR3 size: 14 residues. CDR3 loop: CASSQDLSGNTIYF. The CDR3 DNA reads TGTGCCAGCAGCCAAGATCTCTCTGGAAACACCATATATTTT.

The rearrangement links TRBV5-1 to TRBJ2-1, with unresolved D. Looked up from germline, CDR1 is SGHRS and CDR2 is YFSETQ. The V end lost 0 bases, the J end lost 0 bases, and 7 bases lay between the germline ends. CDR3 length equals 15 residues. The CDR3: CASSLVGLSYNEQFF. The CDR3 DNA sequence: TGCGCCAGCAGCTTGGTGGGCCTCTCCTACAATGAGCAGTTCTTC.

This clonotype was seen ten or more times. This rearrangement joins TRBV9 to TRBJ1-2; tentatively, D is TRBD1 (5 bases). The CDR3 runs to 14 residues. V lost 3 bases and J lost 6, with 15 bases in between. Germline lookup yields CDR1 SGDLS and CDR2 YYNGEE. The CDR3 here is CASSDSWGWDGYTF. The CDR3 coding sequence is TGTGCCAGCAGCGACTCGTGGGGCTGGGATGGCTACACCTTC.

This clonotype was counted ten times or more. CDR3 nucleotides: TGCAGTGCAAGGGACGCGAGCAATCAGCCCCAGCATTTT. Protein sequence: CSARDASNQPQHF. J is TRBJ1-5 and V is TRBV20-1; a possible D gene is TRBD1 (5 bases). Trimming left V 6 bases short and J 1 base short, with 10 bases between. The CDR3 is made up of 13 amino acids. CDR1 DFQATT and CDR2 SNEGSKA come from the germline V gene (reference sequence).

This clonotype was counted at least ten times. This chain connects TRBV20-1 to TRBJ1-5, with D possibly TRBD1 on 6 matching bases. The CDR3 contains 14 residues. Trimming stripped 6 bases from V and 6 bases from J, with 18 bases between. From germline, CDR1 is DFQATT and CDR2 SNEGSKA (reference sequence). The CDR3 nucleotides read TGCAGTGCCCCATTCGGGGGCAGCGCTCAGCCCCAGCATTTT. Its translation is CSAPFGGSAQPQHF.

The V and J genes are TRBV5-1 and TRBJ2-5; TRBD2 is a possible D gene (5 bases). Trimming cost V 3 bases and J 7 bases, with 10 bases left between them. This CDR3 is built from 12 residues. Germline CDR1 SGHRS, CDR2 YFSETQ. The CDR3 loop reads CASSSDSMTQYF. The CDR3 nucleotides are TGCGCCAGCAGCTCGGACTCGATGACCCAGTACTTC.

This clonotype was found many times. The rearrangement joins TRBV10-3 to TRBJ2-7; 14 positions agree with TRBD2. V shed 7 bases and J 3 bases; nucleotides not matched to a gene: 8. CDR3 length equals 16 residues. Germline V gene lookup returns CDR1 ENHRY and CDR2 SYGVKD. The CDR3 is CAITPDGLAGGYEQYF. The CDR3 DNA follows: TGTGCCATCACCCCAGATGGACTAGCGGGAGGCTACGAGCAGTACTTC.

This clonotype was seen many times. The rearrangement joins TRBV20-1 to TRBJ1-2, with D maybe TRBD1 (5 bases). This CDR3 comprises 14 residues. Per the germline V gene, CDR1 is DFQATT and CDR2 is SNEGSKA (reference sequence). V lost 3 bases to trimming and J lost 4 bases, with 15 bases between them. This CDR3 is CSASVPWGGYGYTF. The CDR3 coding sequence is TGCAGTGCTAGTGTACCCTGGGGGGGCTATGGCTACACCTTC.

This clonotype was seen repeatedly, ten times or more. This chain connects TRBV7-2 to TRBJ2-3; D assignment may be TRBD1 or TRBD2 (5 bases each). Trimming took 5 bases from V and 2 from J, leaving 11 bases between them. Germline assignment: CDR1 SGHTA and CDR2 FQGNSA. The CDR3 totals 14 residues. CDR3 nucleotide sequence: TGTGCCAGCAGCCCGGGACGCTACACAGATACGCAGTATTTT. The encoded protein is CASSPGRYTDTQYF.

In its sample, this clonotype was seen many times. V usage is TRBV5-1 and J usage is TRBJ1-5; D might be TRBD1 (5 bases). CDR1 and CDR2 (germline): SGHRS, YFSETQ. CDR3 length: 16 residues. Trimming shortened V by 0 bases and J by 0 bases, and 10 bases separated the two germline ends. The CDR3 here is CASSLGGTYSNQPQHF. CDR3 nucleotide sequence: TGCGCCAGCAGCTTGGGGGGGACTTATAGCAATCAGCCCCAGCATTTT.

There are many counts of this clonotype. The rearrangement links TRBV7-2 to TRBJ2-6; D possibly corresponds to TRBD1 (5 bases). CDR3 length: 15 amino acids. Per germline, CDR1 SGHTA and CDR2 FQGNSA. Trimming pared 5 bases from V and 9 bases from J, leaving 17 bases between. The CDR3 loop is CASSIQRTKNNVLTF. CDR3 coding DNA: TGTGCCAGCAGCATCCAGAGGACAAAAAACAACGTCCTGACTTTC.

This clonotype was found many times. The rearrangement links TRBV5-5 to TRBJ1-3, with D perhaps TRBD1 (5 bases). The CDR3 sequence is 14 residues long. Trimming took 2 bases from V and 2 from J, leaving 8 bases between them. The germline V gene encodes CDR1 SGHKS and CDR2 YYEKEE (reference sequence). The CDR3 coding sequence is TGTGCCAGCAGCTTCCCAGGGACTGGAAACACCATATATTTT. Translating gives CASSFPGTGNTIYF.